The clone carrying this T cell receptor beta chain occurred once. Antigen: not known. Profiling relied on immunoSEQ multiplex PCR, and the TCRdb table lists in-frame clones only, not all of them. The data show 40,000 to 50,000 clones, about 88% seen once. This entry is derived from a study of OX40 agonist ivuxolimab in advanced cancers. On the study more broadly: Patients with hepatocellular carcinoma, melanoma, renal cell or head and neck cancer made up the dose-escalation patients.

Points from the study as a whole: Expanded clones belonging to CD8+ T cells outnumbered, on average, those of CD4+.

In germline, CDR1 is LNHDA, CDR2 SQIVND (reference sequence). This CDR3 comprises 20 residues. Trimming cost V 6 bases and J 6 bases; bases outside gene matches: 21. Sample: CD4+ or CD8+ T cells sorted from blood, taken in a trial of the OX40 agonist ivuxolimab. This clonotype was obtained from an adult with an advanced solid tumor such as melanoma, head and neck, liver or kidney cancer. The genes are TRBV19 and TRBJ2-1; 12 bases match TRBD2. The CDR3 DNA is TGTGCCAGTAGCCGGGACCCATTTTGGACTAGCGGGGTACGTCCCAATGAGCAGTTCTTC. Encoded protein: CASSRDPFWTSGVRPNEQFF.